This is a list of T cell receptor beta chains from one sample in a study of cytomegalovirus exposure and HLA in healthy donors. Assay used: immunoSEQ multiplex PCR; TCRdb lists only in-frame clones, some missing. The data contain around 170,000 clones, roughly 87% of them singletons. Sequenced material: PBMCs. These TCRs come from a woman aged 45 to 65 in good health and CMV-seronegative. The conserved cysteine and the conserved F or W are not part of the CDR3 here.

>TRBV28|TRBJ2-7
ASSFPGGGQYEQY
>TRBV5-1|TRBJ2-5
ASSLVSGSRKETQY
>TRBV4-1|TRBJ1-3
ASSQPGQGGNTIY
>TRBV5-1|TRBJ1-5
ASSVSGHVGQPQH
>TRBV11-2|TRBJ1-2
ASRPSGKGYT
>TRBV4-1|TRBJ2-1
ASSQEAGTSSKQF
>TRBV28|TRBJ2-6
ASSLPGGAGANVLT
>TRBV16|TRBJ2-7
ASSQSLRQASYEQY
>TRBV18|TRBJ1-6
ASSPTRGTGSPLH
>TRBV4-3|TRBJ2-1
ASSQDPSGATGHEQF
>TRBV18|TRBJ1-3
ASSPPQVLSGNTIY
>TRBV27|TRBJ2-1
ASSSPKSSGNAYNEQF
>TRBV15|TRBJ1-5
ATSRVREVTQPQH
>TRBV13|TRBJ2-7
ASSHGTSTYEQY
>TRBV2|TRBJ1-5
ASRDNLNQPQH
>TRBV6-1|TRBJ1-2
ASSEEGPGGLVNYGYT
>TRBV29-1|TRBJ1-5
SVGGGPNQPQH
>TRBV27|TRBJ2-2
ASSPWTSGYKTGELF
>TRBV7-2|TRBJ2-7
ASSYYRGSYEQY
>TRBV2|TRBJ2-7
ASRRRDSSYEQY
>TRBV28|TRBJ2-5
ASSFRSGTQY
>TRBV2|TRBJ2-7
ASSPGTTYEQY
>TRBV4-1|TRBJ1-1
ASSQGNRQSNTEAF
>TRBV30|TRBJ1-2
AWSAGQGVGYT
>TRBV25-1|TRBJ2-1
ASSDLGGQGAGEQF
>TRBV7-8|TRBJ2-7
ASSLGGPYEQY
>TRBV25-1|TRBJ1-2
ASSAKGDYGYT
>TRBV6-4|TRBJ1-3
ASSAESGNTIY
>TRBV10-2|TRBJ2-7
ASSEDRQYYEQY
>TRBV11-1|TRBJ1-2
ASSPTGARRYGYT
>TRBV28|TRBJ1-4
ASHLKGSQLF
>TRBV11-3|TRBJ1-1
ASSIRGQRMNTEAF
>TRBV7-9|TRBJ1-3
ASSLGQAAGNTIY
>TRBV19|TRBJ1-1
ASRTELNTEAF
>TRBV11-3|TRBJ2-1
ASSLEGLATNEQF
>TRBV5-6|TRBJ2-5
ASSRGGRGQTETQY
>TRBV11-2|TRBJ1-5
ASSLGGGTNQPQH
>TRBV18|TRBJ1-2
ASSRWTEKGYT
>TRBV9|TRBJ1-2
ASSVGTTGALGDYGYT
>TRBV10-3|TRBJ2-5
AISEGGGGQETQY